This T cell receptor beta chain was captured by sequencing in a study of cytomegalovirus exposure and HLA in healthy donors. Whole-study results and caveats: No immune exposure information besides CMV serostatus was available.

With 60 Vbeta and 13 Jbeta primers, the PCR was carried out. Sequenced by immunoSEQ multiplex PCR; TCRdb stores in-frame clones only, minus some. In the table there are approximately 120,000 clones, 60% to 85% of which are singletons. V shed 2 bases and J 8 bases; nucleotides not matched to a gene: 7. CDR1 is GTSNPN and CDR2 is SVGIG in the germline V gene (reference sequence). CDR3 size: 13 residues. Worth noting for this clone: The antigen is unknown.

The TCR comes from a man between 25 and 39 years old in good health and CMV-seronegative. Sequenced: PBMCs. The chain links TRBV30 to TRBJ1-2, with 8 positions matching TRBD1. The CDR3 sequence: CAWSFGTGSGYTF. The CDR3 DNA sequence: TGTGCCTGGAGTTTCGGGACAGGTAGCGGCTACACCTTC.